This entry is about one T cell receptor beta chain. What it binds is not known. Repertoires were generated with immunoSEQ multiplex PCR, while TCRdb's copy carries only in-frame clones and drops some. The data show 89,000 or so clones, with approximately 89% seen just once and approximately 15% held by the top ten. This sample was included in a study of T cell responses to AZD1222 COVID-19 vaccine. On the study more broadly: Pooled together were second doses at about 4 or about 12 weeks.

V was cut by 3 bases and J by 2 bases, with 12 bases left in between. The CDR3 loop spans 15 amino acids. The germline gives CDR1 MGHRA, CDR2 YSYEKL. Study-wide points: It was only after the peak T cell response that any repertoires were sampled.

The sequence came from an adult in good health. The material was peripheral blood, obtained on day 0 of AZD1222 vaccination. This sequence joins TRBV4-1 and TRBJ2-3, with D possibly being TRBD1 (5 bases). The CDR3, as DNA: TGCGCCAGCAGCCAGGGGCAGGGTCCCACAGATACGCAGTATTTT. Its translation: CASSQGQGPTDTQYF.